Sequencing of this T cell receptor (beta chain) was carried out in a study of cytomegalovirus exposure and HLA in healthy donors. This CDR3 has 13 residues. Deletions cut 1 base from V and 5 bases from J, with 8 bases between. Germline V gene data show CDR1 as MGHRA and CDR2 as YSYEKL. Vbeta (60) and Jbeta (13) primers were used in the PCR. TCRdb's table, derived via immunoSEQ multiplex PCR, lists solely in-frame clones and lacks some. Here the sample spans tens of thousands of clones, approximately 85% being singletons. Sequencing was done on a sample of PBMCs. This TCR was sampled from a woman aged 18-29 years in good health and CMV-seropositive. The chain carries TRBV4-1 and TRBJ1-1; D is unclear. The CDR3 DNA follows: TGCGCCAGCAGCCAAGGCGGGCAGACTGAAGCTTTCTTT. Translation: CASSQGGQTEAFF.